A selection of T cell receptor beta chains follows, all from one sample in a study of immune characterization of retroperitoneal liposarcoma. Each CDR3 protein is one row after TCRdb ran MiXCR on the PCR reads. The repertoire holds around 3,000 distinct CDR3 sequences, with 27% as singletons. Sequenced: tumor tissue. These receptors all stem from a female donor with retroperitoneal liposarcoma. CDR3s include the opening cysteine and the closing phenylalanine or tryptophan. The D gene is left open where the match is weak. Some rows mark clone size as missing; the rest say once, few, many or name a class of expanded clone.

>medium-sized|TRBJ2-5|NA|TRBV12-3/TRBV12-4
CASSPGHEQYF
TGTGCCAGCAGTCCCGGCCATGAACAGTACTTC
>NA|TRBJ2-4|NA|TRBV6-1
CASTEGFKNIQYF
TGTGCCAGCACGGAGGGCTTCAAAAACATTCAGTACTTC
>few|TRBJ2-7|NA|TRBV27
CASRLRGARVQAGEVEQYF
TGTGCCAGCAGGTTAAGGGGAGCAAGGGTGCAAGCAGGGGAGGTCGAGCAGTACTTC
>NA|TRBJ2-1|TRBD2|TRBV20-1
CSAREVRTSGRGDEQFF
TGCAGTGCTAGAGAGGTCAGGACTAGCGGGAGGGGGGATGAGCAGTTCTTC
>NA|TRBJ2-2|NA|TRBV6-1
CASIPGDTGELFF
TGTGCCAGCATTCCCGGGGACACCGGGGAGCTGTTTTTT
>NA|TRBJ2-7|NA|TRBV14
CASSQDQGSEQYF
TGTGCCAGCAGCCAAGATCAGGGGTCCGAGCAGTACTTC
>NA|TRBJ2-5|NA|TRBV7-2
CASSLIQLPGETQYF
TGTGCCAGCAGCTTAATCCAGCTCCCCGGAGAGACCCAGTACTTT
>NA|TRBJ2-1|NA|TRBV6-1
CASSDQLERDEQFF
TGTGCCAGCAGTGATCAGTTGGAGCGGGATGAGCAGTTCTTC
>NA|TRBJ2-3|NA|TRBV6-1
CASRGDFSTDTQYF
TGTGCCAGCAGGGGAGACTTTAGCACAGATACGCAGTATTTT
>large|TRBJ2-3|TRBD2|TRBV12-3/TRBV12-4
CASKASGSADTQYF
TGTGCCAGCAAGGCTAGCGGGAGCGCAGATACGCAGTATTTT
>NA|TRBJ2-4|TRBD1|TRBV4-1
CASSQETGTGSFQYF
TGCGCCAGCAGCCAAGAAACCGGGACAGGATCCTTTCAGTACTTC
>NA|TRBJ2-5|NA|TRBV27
CASSSRDFGYNEQYF
TGTGCCAGCAGTTCGCGGGATTTCGGCTACAATGAGCAGTACTTC
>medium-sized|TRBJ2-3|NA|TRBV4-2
CASSQDQRSDTQYF
TGTGCCAGCAGCCAAGATCAGCGGTCAGATACGCAGTATTTT
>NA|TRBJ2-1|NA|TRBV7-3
CASSLGGANEQFF
TGTGCCAGCAGCTTAGGGGGTGCCAATGAGCAGTTCTTC
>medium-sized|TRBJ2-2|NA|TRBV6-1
CASARGANTGELFF
TGTGCCAGCGCGCGAGGAGCGAACACCGGGGAGCTGTTTTTT
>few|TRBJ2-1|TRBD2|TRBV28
CASSLLGTSGGGEQFF
TGTGCCAGCAGTTTACTTGGGACTAGCGGAGGGGGTGAGCAGTTCTTC
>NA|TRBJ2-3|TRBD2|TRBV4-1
CASSSSGATSTDTQYF
TGCGCCAGCAGCAGCAGCGGGGCGACCAGCACAGATACGCAGTATTTT
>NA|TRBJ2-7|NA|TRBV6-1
CASAEGSSYEQYF
TGTGCTTCCGCCGAGGGCAGCTCCTACGAGCAGTACTTC
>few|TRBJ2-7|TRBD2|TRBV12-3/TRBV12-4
CASSFNSGRGSYEQYF
TGTGCCAGCAGTTTCAATAGCGGGAGAGGTTCCTACGAGCAGTACTTC
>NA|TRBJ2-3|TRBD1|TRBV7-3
CASSLRQGTRDTQYF
TGTGCCAGCAGCTTAAGACAGGGGACGAGAGATACGCAGTATTTT
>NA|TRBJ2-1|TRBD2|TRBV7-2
CASSSRGVYNEQFF
TGTGCCAGCAGCTCGCGGGGGGTCTACAATGAGCAGTTCTTC
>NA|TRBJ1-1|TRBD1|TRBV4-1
CASSHRQGYTEAFF
TGCGCCAGCAGCCACCGACAGGGGTACACTGAAGCTTTCTTT
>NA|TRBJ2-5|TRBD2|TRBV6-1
CASTSAGEQYF
TGTGCCAGCACCTCGGCGGGGGAGCAGTACTTC
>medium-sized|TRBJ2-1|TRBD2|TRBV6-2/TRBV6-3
CASRPLAGPAYNEQFF
TGTGCCAGCAGACCCCTAGCGGGACCGGCCTACAATGAGCAGTTCTTC
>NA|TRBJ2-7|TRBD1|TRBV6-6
CASSYYRGGGYNEQYF
TGTGCCAGCAGTTATTACAGGGGCGGTGGGTACAATGAGCAGTACTTC
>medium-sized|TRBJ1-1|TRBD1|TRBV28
CASSERTGEWTEAFF
TGTGCCAGCAGTGAGCGGACAGGGGAGTGGACTGAAGCTTTCTTT
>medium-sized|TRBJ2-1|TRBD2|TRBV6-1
CASSGGIPGLAGLNEQFF
TGTGCCAGCAGTGGCGGAATACCGGGACTAGCGGGACTCAATGAGCAGTTCTTC
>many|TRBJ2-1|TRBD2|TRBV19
CASSIIRASGYNEQFF
TGTGCCAGTAGTATAATTAGGGCTAGCGGTTACAATGAGCAGTTCTTC
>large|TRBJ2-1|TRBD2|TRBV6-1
CASNEGAGSYNEQFF
TGTGCCAGCAACGAAGGAGCGGGGTCTTACAATGAGCAGTTCTTC
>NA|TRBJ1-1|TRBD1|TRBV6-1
CASRGGQALNTEAFF
TGTGCCAGCAGGGGCGGACAGGCATTGAACACTGAAGCTTTCTTT
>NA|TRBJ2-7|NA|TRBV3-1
CASSLIYTSYEQYF
TGTGCCAGCAGCCTCATATATACTAGCTACGAGCAGTACTTC
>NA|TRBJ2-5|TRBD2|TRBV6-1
CASSEGGGGMETQYF
TGTGCCAGCAGCGAAGGTGGGGGGGGGATGGAGACCCAGTACTTC
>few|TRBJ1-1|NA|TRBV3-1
CASSHQPNDTEAFF
TGTGCCAGCAGCCACCAACCGAATGACACTGAAGCTTTCTTT
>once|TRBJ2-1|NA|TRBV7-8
CASSPIWGFSAYNEQFF
TGTGCCAGCAGCCCGATATGGGGGTTCTCGGCATACAATGAGCAGTTCTTC
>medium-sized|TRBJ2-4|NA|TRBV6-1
CASSPLDRSKNIQYF
TGTGCCAGCAGTCCTCTGGATAGAAGCAAAAACATTCAGTACTTC
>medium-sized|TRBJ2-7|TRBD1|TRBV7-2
CASSRRQGPYEQYF
TGTGCCAGCAGCCGCAGACAGGGCCCCTACGAGCAGTACTTC
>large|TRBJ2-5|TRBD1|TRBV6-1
CASSPYTGGRQETQYF
TGTGCCAGCAGCCCTTATACAGGGGGAAGGCAAGAGACCCAGTACTTC
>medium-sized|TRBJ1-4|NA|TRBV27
CASRVGGHEKLFF
TGTGCCAGCAGGGTCGGCGGACATGAAAAACTGTTTTTT
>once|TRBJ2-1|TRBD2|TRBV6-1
CASSEGLAGLGEQFF
TGTGCCAGCAGTGAGGGACTAGCGGGTTTAGGTGAGCAGTTCTTC
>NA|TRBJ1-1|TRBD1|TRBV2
CASSAPQGVNTEAFF
TGTGCCAGCAGTGCACCCCAGGGGGTGAACACTGAAGCTTTCTTT
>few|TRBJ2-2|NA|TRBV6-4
CASSDSSSGSVTGELFF
TGTGCCAGCAGTGACTCGAGTAGCGGCTCAGTCACCGGGGAGCTGTTTTTT
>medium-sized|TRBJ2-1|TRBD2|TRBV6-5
CASSYSIGLAGGEQFF
TGTGCCAGCAGTTACTCGATTGGACTAGCGGGAGGTGAGCAGTTCTTC
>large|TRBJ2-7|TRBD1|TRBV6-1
CASSQTGTGTYEQYF
TGTGCCAGCAGTCAAACCGGGACAGGGACCTACGAGCAGTACTTC
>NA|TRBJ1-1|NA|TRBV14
CASSQSPRTEAFF
TGTGCCAGCAGCCAAAGCCCCAGGACTGAAGCTTTCTTT
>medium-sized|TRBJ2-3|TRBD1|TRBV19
CASSKGQTTSRDTQYF
TGTGCCAGTAGTAAGGGACAGACAACGTCGCGAGATACGCAGTATTTT
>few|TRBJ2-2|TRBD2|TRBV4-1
CASSPQGLAGGPNTGELFF
TGCGCCAGCAGCCCCCAGGGACTAGCGGGAGGGCCGAACACCGGGGAGCTGTTTTTT
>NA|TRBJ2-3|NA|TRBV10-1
CASSDPLADPPTDTQYF
TGCGCCAGCAGTGACCCACTAGCTGATCCACCCACAGATACGCAGTATTTT
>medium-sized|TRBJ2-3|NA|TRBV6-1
CASRRTASTDTQYF
TGTGCCAGCAGGCGGACGGCTAGCACAGATACGCAGTATTTT